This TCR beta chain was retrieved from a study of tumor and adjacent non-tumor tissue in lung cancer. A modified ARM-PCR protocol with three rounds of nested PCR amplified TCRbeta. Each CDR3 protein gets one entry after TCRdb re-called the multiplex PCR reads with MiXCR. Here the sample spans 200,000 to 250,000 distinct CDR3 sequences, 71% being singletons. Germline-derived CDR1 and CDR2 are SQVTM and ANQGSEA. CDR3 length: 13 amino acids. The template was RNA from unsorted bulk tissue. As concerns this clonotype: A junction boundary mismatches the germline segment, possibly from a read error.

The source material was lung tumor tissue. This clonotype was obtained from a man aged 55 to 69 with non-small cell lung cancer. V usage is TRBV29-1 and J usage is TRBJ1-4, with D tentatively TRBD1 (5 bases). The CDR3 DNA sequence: TGCAGCGCGGGACGAGCAACTAATGAAGAACTGTTTTTT. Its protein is CSAGRATNEELFF.